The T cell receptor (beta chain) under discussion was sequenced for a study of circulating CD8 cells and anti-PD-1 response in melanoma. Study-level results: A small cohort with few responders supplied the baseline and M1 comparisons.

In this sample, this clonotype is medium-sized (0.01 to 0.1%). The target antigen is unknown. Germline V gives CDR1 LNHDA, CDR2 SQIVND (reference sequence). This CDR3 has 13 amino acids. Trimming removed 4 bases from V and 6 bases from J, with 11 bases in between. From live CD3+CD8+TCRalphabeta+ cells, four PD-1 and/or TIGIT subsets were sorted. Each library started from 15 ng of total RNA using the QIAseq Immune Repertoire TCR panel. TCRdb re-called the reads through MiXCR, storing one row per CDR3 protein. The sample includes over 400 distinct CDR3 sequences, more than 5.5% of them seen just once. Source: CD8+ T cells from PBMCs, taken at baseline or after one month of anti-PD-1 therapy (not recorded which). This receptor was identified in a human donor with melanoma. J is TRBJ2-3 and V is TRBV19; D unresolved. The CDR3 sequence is CASSKKGLDTQYF. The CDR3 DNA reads TGTGCCAGTAGTAAGAAGGGTTTGGATACGCAGTATTTT.